A single sample is the source of the 10 T cell receptor beta chains below, sequenced in a study of cytomegalovirus exposure and HLA in healthy donors. Only in-frame clones appear in the TCRdb table, and some are missing; sequencing was by immunoSEQ multiplex PCR. The sample contains fewer than 150,000 clones, about 88% of which appear only once. The specimen sequenced was PBMCs. The source of these receptors is a man aged 25-45 years in good health and CMV-seronegative.

V is TRBV5-4 and J is TRBJ2-1; 9 nucleotides match TRBD2. This CDR3 has 15 amino acids. J gave up 7 bases and V 3 bases, and 8 bases lay outside the gene matches. Germline V gene data show CDR1 as SGHNT and CDR2 as YYREEE (reference sequence). The CDR3 coding sequence is TGTGCCAGCAGCTCGGCGGCGGGAGGGATTAATGAGCAGTTCTTC. Protein: CASSSAAGGINEQFF. The whole variable domain, filled in from reference TRBV5-4 and TRBJ2-1, reads ETGVTQSPTHLIKTRGQQVTLRCSSQSGHNTVSWYQQALGQGPQFIFQYYREEENGRGNFPPRFSGLQFPNYSSELNVNALELDDSALYLCASSSAAGGINEQFFGPGTRLTVL.

The chain is built from TRBV5-4 and TRBJ2-5; 12 positions agree with TRBD1. The junction had 12 bases not matched to a gene; V was cut back by 3 bases and J by 6 bases. The CDR3 spans 17 residues. Germline V gene lookup returns CDR1 SGHNT and CDR2 YYREEE (reference sequence). The CDR3 region is CASSSIHGTGGAKTQYF. The CDR3 DNA follows: TGTGCCAGCAGCTCTATACACGGGACAGGGGGCGCGAAGACCCAGTACTTC.

The rearrangement uses TRBV13 and TRBJ2-7, with 7 bases lining up with TRBD2. V was pared by 5 bases and J by 3 bases, with 10 bases of the junction left unmatched. Germline-derived CDR1 and CDR2 are PRHDT and FYEKMQ (reference sequence). The CDR3 runs to 15 residues. CDR3 region: CASSPAGNLIYEQYF. CDR3 coding DNA: TGTGCCAGCAGCCCAGCGGGGAATCTGATCTACGAGCAGTACTTC.

The rearrangement joins TRBV9 to TRBJ2-1; 12 bases fit TRBD2. Germline CDR1 reads SGDLS; CDR2 reads YYNGEE. CDR3 length: 15 residues. The V gene end was trimmed by 2 bases and the J gene end by 8 bases; junction bases not matched to a gene: 5. CDR3 nucleotides: TGTGCCAGCAGCGTCTCTAGCGGGAGGGCTGATGAGCAGTTCTTC. Protein product: CASSVSSGRADEQFF. Full variable domain (missing parts from reference TRBV9 and TRBJ2-1): DSGVTQTPKHLITATGQRVTLRCSPRSGDLSVYWYQQSLDQGLQFLIQYYNGEERAKGNILERFSAQQFPDLHSELNLSSLELGDSALYFCASSVSSGRADEQFFGPGTRLTVL.

This rearrangement joins TRBV5-1 to TRBJ2-7; tentative D call: TRBD2 (6 bases). Per germline, CDR1 SGHRS and CDR2 YFSETQ. The V end was cut by 0 bases, the J end by 9 bases, with 13 bases between. The CDR3 covers 13 residues. The CDR3 protein is CASSLGAGLGQYF. Written as DNA, the CDR3 is TGCGCCAGCAGCTTGGGTGCGGGGCTAGGGCAGTACTTC.

The chain joins TRBV6-1 to TRBJ2-2; D is uncertain. Trimming pared 3 bases from V and 6 bases from J, leaving 8 bases between. Germline lookup yields CDR1 MNHNS and CDR2 SASEGT. The length of the CDR3 is 13 residues. The CDR3 reads CASSELRAGELFF. CDR3 in DNA: TGTGCCAGCAGTGAGCTACGCGCCGGGGAGCTGTTTTTT.

This chain connects TRBV6-1 to TRBJ2-3; the D gene is possibly TRBD1 (5 bases). Germline V gene lookup returns CDR1 MNHNS and CDR2 SASEGT. The CDR3 has 14 amino acids. Trimming stripped 7 bases from V and 9 bases from J, with 20 bases between. The CDR3: CASTPPQEVRTQYF. In DNA form, the CDR3 reads TGTGCCAGCACTCCGCCACAGGAAGTCCGGACGCAGTATTTT.

The J gene is TRBJ2-3, the V gene TRBV28; weak D call: TRBD2 (6 bases). Trimming removed 3 bases at V and 3 bases at J, with 13 bases between. The CDR3 spans 15 residues. Germline assignment: CDR1 MDHEN and CDR2 SYDVKM. DNA of the CDR3: TGTGCCAGCAGTTTTGGGGGGATCAAAACAGATACGCAGTATTTT. Translated, it gives CASSFGGIKTDTQYF.

V usage is TRBV12-5 and J usage is TRBJ1-2, with 9 bases that match TRBD1. The length of the CDR3 is 16 residues. With V trimmed by 3 bases and J by 5 bases, 10 bases remained unmatched. Germline V gene sequence: CDR1 LGHNT, CDR2 FRNRAP. Written as DNA, the CDR3 is TGTGCTAGTGGTTTTGCCACACCGGGACAGGGTTATGGCTACACCTTC. Translated, it gives CASGFATPGQGYGYTF.

The chain links TRBV7-8 to TRBJ1-4; D possibly corresponds to TRBD1 (6 bases). The CDR3 extends over 17 amino acids. The germline V and J ends were trimmed by 1 base and 0 bases, with 12 bases remaining between them. Germline lookup yields CDR1 SGHVS and CDR2 FQNEAQ. CDR3 in amino acids: CASSLGRTAATNEKLFF. The CDR3 DNA sequence: TGTGCCAGCAGCTTAGGTCGGACAGCAGCAACTAATGAAAAACTGTTTTTT.